The clone carrying this T cell receptor beta chain was seen only a few times. What it binds is not known. Clinical symptoms and serum thyroxine were used for diagnosis; TRAb, thyroid ultrasound and orbital computed tomography were also relied on. Amplifying from RNA transcripts, the study obtained TCR beta CDR3 regions. The authors performed first-round RT-PCR with HTBI primers and then a second-round multiplex PCR. A single record per CDR3 protein comes from TCRdb applying MiXCR to the multiplex PCR reads. The sample holds a few hundred thousand distinct CDR3 sequences, roughly 14% seen once. This sample was taken from a study of Graves' ophthalmopathy and Graves' hyperthyroidism. On the study more broadly: Untreated patients at initial diagnosis provided peripheral blood.

Germline V lookup: CDR1 SGHAT, CDR2 FQDESV (reference sequence). V shed 4 bases and J shed 7 bases, with 22 bases lying between them. The CDR3 spans 17 residues. Study findings and constraints: Ophthalmopathy cases were distinguished from stable hyperthyroidism by a 13-signature model, reaching 87.88% sensitivity and about 81% specificity. Blood contained most expanded thyroid clonotypes exceeding 0.001 frequency.

The sequence was obtained from a woman aged 18-29 years with stable Graves' hyperthyroidism. The sample was peripheral blood. The chain is built from TRBV11-1 and TRBJ2-2; D not certain. The CDR3 region is CASSYPVDRLTGGELFF. In nucleotides, the CDR3 is TGTGCCAGCAGCTACCCTGTGGACCGATTAACGGGCGGGGAGCTGTTTTTT.